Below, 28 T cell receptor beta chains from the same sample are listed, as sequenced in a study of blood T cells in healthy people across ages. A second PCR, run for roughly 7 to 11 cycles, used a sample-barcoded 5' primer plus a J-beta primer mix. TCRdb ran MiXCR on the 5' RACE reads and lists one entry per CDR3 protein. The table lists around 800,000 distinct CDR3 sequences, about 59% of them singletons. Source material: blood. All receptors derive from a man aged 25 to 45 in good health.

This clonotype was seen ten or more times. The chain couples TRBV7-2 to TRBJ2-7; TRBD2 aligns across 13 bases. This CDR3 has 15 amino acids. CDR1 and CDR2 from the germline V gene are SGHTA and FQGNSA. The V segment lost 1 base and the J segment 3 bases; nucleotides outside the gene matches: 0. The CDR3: CASSLGLAGGYEQYF. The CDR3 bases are TGTGCCAGCAGCTTAGGACTAGCGGGGGGCTACGAGCAGTACTTC.

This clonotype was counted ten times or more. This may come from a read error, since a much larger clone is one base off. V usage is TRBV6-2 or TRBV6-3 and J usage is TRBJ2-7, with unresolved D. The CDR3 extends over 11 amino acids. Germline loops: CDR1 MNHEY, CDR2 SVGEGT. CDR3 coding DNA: TGTGCCAGCAGTTACTCCCACGAGCAGTACTTC. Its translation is CASSYSHEQYF.

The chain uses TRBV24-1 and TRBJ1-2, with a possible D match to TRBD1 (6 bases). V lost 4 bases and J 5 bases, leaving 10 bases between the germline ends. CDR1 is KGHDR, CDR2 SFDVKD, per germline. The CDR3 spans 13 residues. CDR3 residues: CATSEPTGYGYTF. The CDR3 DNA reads TGTGCCACCAGTGAACCAACAGGGTATGGCTACACCTTC.

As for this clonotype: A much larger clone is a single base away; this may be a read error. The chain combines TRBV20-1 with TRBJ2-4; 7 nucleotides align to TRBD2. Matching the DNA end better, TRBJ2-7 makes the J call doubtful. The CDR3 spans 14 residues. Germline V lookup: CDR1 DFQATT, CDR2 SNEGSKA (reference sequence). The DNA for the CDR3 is TGCAGTGCTAGAGTAAATGGCGGGGGCTACGAGCAGTACTTC. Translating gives CSARVNGGGYEQYF.

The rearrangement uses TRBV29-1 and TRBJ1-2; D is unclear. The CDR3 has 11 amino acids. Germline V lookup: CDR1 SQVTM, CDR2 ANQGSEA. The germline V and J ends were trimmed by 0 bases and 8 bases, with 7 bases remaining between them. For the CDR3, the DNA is TGCAGCGTTGAAGACGGGCAGGGCTACACCTTC. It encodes CSVEDGQGYTF.

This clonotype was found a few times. CDR3 loop: CSVERGAAGYTF. The CDR3 DNA is TGCAGCGTCGAGAGGGGGGCTGCTGGCTACACCTTC. V gene TRBV29-1 combines with J gene TRBJ1-2; a weak D match, TRBD1 (6 bases). The CDR3 contains 12 residues. The germline CDR1 and CDR2 sequences are SQVTM and ANQGSEA. Trimming removed 6 bases from V and 7 bases from J, with 15 bases in between.

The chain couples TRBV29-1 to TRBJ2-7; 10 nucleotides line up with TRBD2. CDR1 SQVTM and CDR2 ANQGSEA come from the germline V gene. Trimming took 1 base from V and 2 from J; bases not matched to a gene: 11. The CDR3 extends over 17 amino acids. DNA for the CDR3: TGCAGCGTTGAAGTCCCACTTACTAGCGGGATACCCTACGAGCAGTACTTC. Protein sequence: CSVEVPLTSGIPYEQYF.

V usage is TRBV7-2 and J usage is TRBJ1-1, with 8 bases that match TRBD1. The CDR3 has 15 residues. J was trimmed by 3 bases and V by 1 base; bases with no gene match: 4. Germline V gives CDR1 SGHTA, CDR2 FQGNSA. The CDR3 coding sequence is TGTGCCAGCAGCTTAGAGCAGGGGGCTTACACTGAAGCTTTCTTT. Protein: CASSLEQGAYTEAFF.

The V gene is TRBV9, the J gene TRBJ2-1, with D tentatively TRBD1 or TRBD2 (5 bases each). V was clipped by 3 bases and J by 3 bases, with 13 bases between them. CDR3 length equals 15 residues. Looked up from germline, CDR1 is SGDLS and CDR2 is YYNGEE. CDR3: CASSDRDPVYNEQFF. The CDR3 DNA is TGTGCCAGCAGCGACCGGGACCCTGTCTACAATGAGCAGTTCTTC.

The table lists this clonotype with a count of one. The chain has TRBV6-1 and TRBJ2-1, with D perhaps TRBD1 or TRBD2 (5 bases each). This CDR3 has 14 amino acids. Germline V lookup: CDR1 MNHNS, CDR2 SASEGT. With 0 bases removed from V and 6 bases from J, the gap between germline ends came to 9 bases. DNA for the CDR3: TGTGCCAGCAGTGAAGCGGGACGGTTCAATGAGCAGTTCTTC. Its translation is CASSEAGRFNEQFF.

In DNA, the CDR3 is TGCGCCAGCAGCTGGGATGAGGGGCAGACCGGGAAAGCTTTCTTT. This encodes CASSWDEGQTGKAFF. The chain links TRBV5-1 to TRBJ1-1; maybe TRBD1 (5 bases). This CDR3 contains 15 residues. Germline V gene data show CDR1 as SGHRS and CDR2 as YFSETQ. Deletions cut 3 bases from V and 9 bases from J, with 21 bases between.

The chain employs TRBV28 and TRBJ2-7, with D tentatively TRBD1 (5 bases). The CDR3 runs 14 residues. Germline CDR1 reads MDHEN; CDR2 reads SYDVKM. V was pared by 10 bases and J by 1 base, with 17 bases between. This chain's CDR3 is CATRESGLSYEQYF. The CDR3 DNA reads TGTGCCACCAGGGAATCGGGTCTTTCCTACGAGCAGTACTTC. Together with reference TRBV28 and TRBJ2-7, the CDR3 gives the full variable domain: DVKVTQSSRYLVKRTGEKVFLECVQDMDHENMFWYRQDPGLGLRLIYFSYDVKMKEKGDIPEGYSVSREKKERFSLILESASTNQTSMYLCATRESGLSYEQYFGPGTRLTVT.

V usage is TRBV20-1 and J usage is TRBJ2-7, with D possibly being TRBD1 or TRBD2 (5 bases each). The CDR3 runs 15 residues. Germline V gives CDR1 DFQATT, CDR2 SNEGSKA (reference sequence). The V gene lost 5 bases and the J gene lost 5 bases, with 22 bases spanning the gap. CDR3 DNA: TGCAGTGCTCCCCTCCTCTCCGGGGCCCACCACGAGCAGTACTTC. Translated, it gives CSAPLLSGAHHEQYF.

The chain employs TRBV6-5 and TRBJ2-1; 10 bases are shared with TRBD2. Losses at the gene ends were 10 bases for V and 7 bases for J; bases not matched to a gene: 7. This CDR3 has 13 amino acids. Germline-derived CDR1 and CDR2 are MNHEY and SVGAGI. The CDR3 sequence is CATERGGRNEQFF. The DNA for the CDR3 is TGTGCCACCGAGCGGGGGGGTAGGAATGAGCAGTTCTTC.

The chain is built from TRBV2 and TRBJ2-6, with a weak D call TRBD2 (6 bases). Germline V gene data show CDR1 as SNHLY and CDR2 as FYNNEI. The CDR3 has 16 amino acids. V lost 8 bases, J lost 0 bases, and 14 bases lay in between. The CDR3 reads CASGAGRSSGANVLTF. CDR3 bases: TGTGCCAGCGGGGCTGGGAGGAGCTCTGGGGCCAACGTCCTGACTTTC.

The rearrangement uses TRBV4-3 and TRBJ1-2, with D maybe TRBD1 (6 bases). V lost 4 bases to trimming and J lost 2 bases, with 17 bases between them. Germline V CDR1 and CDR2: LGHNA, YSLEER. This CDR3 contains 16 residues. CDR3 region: CASSLDLGGANYGYTF. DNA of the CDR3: TGCGCCAGCAGCCTCGATTTGGGGGGCGCAAACTATGGCTACACCTTC.

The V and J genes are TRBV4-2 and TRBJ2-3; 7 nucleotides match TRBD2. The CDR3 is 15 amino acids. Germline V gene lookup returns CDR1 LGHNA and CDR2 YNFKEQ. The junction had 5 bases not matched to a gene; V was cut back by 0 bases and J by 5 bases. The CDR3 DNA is TGTGCCAGCAGCCAAGAGCGGGGGAGGAGAGATACGCAGTATTTT. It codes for CASSQERGRRDTQYF.

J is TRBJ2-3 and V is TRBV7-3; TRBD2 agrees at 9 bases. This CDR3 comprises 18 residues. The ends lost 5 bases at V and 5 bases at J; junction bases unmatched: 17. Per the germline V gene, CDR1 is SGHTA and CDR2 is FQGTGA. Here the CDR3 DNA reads TGTGCCAGCAGCCGCCTCGGGGGTAGCGGGGGAGGAGAAGATACGCAGTATTTT. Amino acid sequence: CASSRLGGSGGGEDTQYF.

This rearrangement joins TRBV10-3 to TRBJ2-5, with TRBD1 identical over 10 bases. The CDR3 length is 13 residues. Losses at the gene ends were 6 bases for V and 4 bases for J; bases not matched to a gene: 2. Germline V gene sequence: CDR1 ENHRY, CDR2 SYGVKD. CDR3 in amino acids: CAIRDRGGETQYF. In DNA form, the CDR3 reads TGTGCCATCAGGGACAGGGGGGGAGAGACCCAGTACTTC.

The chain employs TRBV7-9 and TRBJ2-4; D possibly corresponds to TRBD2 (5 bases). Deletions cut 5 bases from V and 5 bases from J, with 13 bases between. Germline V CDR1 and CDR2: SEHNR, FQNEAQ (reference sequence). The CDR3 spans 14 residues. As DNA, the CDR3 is TGTGCCAGCAGCGTCTCCCGGACTGAAAACATTCAGTACTTC. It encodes CASSVSRTENIQYF. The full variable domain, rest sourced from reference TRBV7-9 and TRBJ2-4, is DTGVSQNPRHKITKRGQNVTFRCDPISEHNRLYWYRQTLGQGPEFLTYFQNEAQLEKSRLLSDRFSAERPKGSFSTLEIQRTEQGDSAMYLCASSVSRTENIQYFGAGTRLSVL.

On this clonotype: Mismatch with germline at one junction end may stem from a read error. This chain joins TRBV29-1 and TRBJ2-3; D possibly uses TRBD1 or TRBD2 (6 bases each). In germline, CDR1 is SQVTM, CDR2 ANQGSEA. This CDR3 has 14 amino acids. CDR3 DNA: TGCAGCGTCAAGTGGGGGGCTGCTGGAGATACGCGGTATTTT. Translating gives CSVKWGAAGDTRYF.

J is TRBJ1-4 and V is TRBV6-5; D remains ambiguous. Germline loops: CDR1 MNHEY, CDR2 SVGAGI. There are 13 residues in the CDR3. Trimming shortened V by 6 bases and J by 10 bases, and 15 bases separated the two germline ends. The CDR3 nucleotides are TGTGCCAGCAGCCCCCAAGAGGAGGGAAAACTGTTTTTT. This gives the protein CASSPQEEGKLFF.

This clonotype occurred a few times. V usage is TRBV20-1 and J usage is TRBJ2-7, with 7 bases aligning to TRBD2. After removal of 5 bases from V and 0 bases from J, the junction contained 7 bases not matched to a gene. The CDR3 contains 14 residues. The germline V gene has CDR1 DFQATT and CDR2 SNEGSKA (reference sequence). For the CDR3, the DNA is TGCAGTGCTCGTGGACTAGTCCGCTCCTACGAGCAGTACTTC. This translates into CSARGLVRSYEQYF.

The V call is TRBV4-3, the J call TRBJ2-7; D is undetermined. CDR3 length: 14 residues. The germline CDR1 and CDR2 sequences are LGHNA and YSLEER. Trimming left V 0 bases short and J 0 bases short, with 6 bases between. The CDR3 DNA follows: TGCGCCAGCAGCCAAGAGGGCAGCTCCTACGAGCAGTACTTC. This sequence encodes CASSQEGSSYEQYF.

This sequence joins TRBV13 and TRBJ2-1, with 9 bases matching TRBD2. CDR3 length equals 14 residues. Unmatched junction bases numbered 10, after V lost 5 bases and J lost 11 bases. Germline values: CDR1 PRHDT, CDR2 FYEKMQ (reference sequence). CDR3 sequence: CASSLRGGAGKQFF. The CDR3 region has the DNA TGTGCCAGCAGCCTGCGCGGGGGGGCCGGTAAGCAGTTCTTC.

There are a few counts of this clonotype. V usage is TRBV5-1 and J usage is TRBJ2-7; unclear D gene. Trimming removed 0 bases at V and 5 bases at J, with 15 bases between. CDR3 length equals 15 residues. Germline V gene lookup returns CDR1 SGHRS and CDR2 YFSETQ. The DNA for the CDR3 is TGCGCCAGCAGCTTGGAAACCGGAGCGTCTCACGAGCAGTACTTC. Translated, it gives CASSLETGASHEQYF.

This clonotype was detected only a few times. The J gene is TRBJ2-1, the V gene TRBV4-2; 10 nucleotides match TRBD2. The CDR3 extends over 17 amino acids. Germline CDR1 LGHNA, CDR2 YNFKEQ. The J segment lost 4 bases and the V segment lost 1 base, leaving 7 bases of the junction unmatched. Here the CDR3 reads CASSQASSSGGYNEQFF. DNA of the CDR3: TGTGCCAGCAGCCAAGCTTCTTCTAGCGGGGGATACAATGAGCAGTTCTTC.

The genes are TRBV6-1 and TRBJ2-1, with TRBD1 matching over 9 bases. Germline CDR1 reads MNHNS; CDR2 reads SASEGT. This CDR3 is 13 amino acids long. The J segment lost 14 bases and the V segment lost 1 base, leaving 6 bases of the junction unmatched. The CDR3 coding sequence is TGTGCCAGCAGTGAAGTGGAAAGGACAGGGGAGTTCTTC. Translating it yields CASSEVERTGEFF.